This entry lists 10 T cell receptor beta chains sequenced from one sample in a study of blood T cell repertoires in COVID-19. Using immunoSEQ multiplex PCR, the repertoire was profiled, and TCRdb retains in-frame clones only, with some absent. There are about 45,000 clones in the sample; roughly nine tenths occur only once, and around 6.2% lies in the top ten. The sample was peripheral blood. Receptors were obtained from a human donor in a cohort sampled during active COVID-19.

The chain has TRBV6-6 and TRBJ2-3; maybe TRBD1 (5 bases). This CDR3 region has 14 residues. The V end lost 7 bases, the J end lost 2 bases, and 13 bases lay between the germline ends. The V gene's germline CDR1 is MNHNY and CDR2 SVGAGI (reference sequence). The CDR3 protein is CASTVGPNTDTQYF. The DNA for the CDR3 is TGTGCCAGCACCGTGGGGCCCAACACAGATACGCAGTATTTT.

The chain is built from TRBV15 and TRBJ1-3; D uncertain. Trimming cost V 5 bases and J 0 bases, with 11 bases left between them. The CDR3 has 15 amino acids. Germline CDR1 and CDR2: LNHNV and YYDKDF (reference sequence). The CDR3 coding sequence is TGTGCCACCAGCCTCGGAGGGTACTCTGGAAACACCATATATTTT. Protein: CATSLGGYSGNTIYF. The variable domain in full, with the rest retrieved from reference TRBV15 and TRBJ1-3, is DAMVIQNPRYQVTQFGKPVTLSCSQTLNHNVMYWYQQKSSQAPKLLFHYYDKDFNNEADTPDNFQSRRPNTSFCFLDIRSPGLGDTAMYLCATSLGGYSGNTIYFGEGSWLTVV.

The rearrangement links TRBV30 to TRBJ1-6, with a tentative D call TRBD1 (6 bases). This CDR3 is built from 15 residues. CDR1 GTSNPN and CDR2 SVGIG come from the germline V gene (reference sequence). Trimming shortened V by 6 bases and J by 7 bases, and 19 bases separated the two germline ends. The CDR3 protein is CACRLHRTGNSPLHF. In DNA form, the CDR3 reads TGTGCCTGTCGCCTCCACCGTACAGGGAATTCACCCCTCCACTTT.

V is TRBV7-9 and J is TRBJ1-4; possible D gene TRBD1, 6 bases. This CDR3 is 15 amino acids long. CDR1 SEHNR and CDR2 FQNEAQ come from the germline V gene (reference sequence). V was cut by 5 bases and J by 5 bases, with 15 bases left in between. The DNA of the CDR3 is TGTGCCAGCAGCCCACCGGACAGCGTAAATGAAAAACTGTTTTTT. As protein: CASSPPDSVNEKLFF.

This chain connects TRBV7-9 to TRBJ1-1, with 7 bases aligning to TRBD1. Germline trimming cut 7 bases from V and 7 bases from J; bases unmatched to any gene: 12. The CDR3 contains 14 residues. CDR1 and CDR2 from the germline V gene are SEHNR and FQNEAQ (reference sequence). Here the CDR3 reads CASNPQTGRGEAFF. The DNA of the CDR3 is TGTGCCAGCAACCCTCAGACAGGGCGGGGTGAAGCTTTCTTT.

J is TRBJ1-4 and V is TRBV4-2; D is ambiguous. Germline V gene sequence: CDR1 LGHNA, CDR2 YNFKEQ. The CDR3 is 16 amino acids. Trimming shortened V by 4 bases and J by 2 bases, and 14 bases separated the two germline ends. Here the CDR3 reads CASSRAPGGTNEKLFF. The CDR3, as DNA: TGTGCCAGCAGCCGAGCCCCGGGAGGCACTAATGAAAAACTGTTTTTT.

The count of this clone is one. The V gene is TRBV7-2, the J gene TRBJ2-3, with 7 bases aligning to TRBD2. V dropped 1 base and J dropped 6; count of bases not matched to a gene: 13. Germline V gene sequence: CDR1 SGHTA, CDR2 FQGNSA. The CDR3 runs to 17 residues. The CDR3 DNA reads TGTGCCAGCAGCTTAGAGAGGACTAGGGTCGAGGGGGATACGCAGTATTTT. It yields the protein CASSLERTRVEGDTQYF.

This clone was observed a single time. The chain carries TRBV19 and TRBJ2-7; 7 nucleotides align to TRBD2. With 3 bases clipped from V and 0 bases from J, the junction kept 5 bases outside the gene matches. Germline V CDR1 and CDR2: LNHDA, SQIVND (reference sequence). The CDR3 covers 15 residues. As DNA, the CDR3 is TGTGCCAGTAGTATGTCAGCGGGGAGCTCCTACGAGCAGTACTTC. The encoded protein is CASSMSAGSSYEQYF.

V usage is TRBV5-1 and J usage is TRBJ2-3, with 8 bases matching TRBD1. This CDR3 comprises 14 residues. The V and J ends lost 7 bases and 1 base, in that order; junction bases with no gene match: 5. Germline CDR1 and CDR2: SGHRS and YFSETQ. CDR3 sequence: CASGSTGGTDTQYF. The CDR3 nucleotides are TGCGCCAGCGGATCGACAGGGGGCACAGATACGCAGTATTTT.

The J gene is TRBJ2-1, the V gene TRBV2; 9 nucleotides line up with TRBD2. This CDR3 region has 13 residues. Germline CDR1 is SNHLY and CDR2 is FYNNEI. Unmatched junction bases numbered 7, after V lost 8 bases and J lost 8 bases. The CDR3 protein is CASGGRAADEQFF. CDR3 sequence (DNA): TGTGCCAGCGGCGGGAGGGCCGCGGATGAGCAGTTCTTC.